A selection of T cell receptor beta chains follows, all from one sample in a study of vaccination and CD4 T cells after COVID-19. Their recognized antigens are unknown. TCRdb fed the PCR reads into MiXCR, producing one record per CDR3 protein. The table lists 12,000 to 15,000 distinct CDR3 sequences, more than 45% of them singletons. Sequenced input: CD4+ T cells from blood, cultured in vitro. Receptors were obtained from a human donor who had recovered from COVID-19. The CDR3 runs from the conserved cysteine through the conserved F or W. A D gene is named only where the DNA matches it firmly. Only some rows state a clone size, as once, few, many or a class for expanded clones.

.	TRBV18	TRBJ1-5	.	TGTGCCAGCTCCCGCGGGCAGTTAGGCAATCAGCCCCAGCATTTT	CASSRGQLGNQPQHF
TRBD1	TRBV7-2	TRBJ1-2	.	TGTGCCAGCAGCTTAGTATCCATTCAGGGGGCAAACTATGGCTACACCTTC	CASSLVSIQGANYGYTF
TRBD2	TRBV27	TRBJ2-3	.	TGTGCCAGCAGTTTAGAAGCGGGAGCTGCAGATACGCAGTATTTT	CASSLEAGAADTQYF
.	TRBV6-2/TRBV6-3	TRBJ1-2	.	TGTGCCAGCAGACTGGATGGATCCCCCTATGGCTACACCTTC	CASRLDGSPYGYTF
TRBD2	TRBV20-1	TRBJ2-2	.	TGCAGTGCTAGGGTTCCGGGACTAGCGGGGACCGGGGAGCTGTTTTTT	CSARVPGLAGTGELFF
TRBD2	TRBV6-1	TRBJ2-7	.	TGTGCCAGCAGGTTAGCGGGAGGCGGGTACGAGCAGTACTTC	CASRLAGGGYEQYF
.	TRBV30	TRBJ2-2	few	TGTGCCTGGAGTGTAATGTCAGGGAACACCGGGGAGCTGTTTTTT	CAWSVMSGNTGELFF
TRBD2	TRBV4-1	TRBJ2-3	.	TGCGCCAGCAGTCCCCTGATAGCGGGCTACACAGATACGCAGTATTTT	CASSPLIAGYTDTQYF
.	TRBV4-2	TRBJ2-6	few	TGTGCCAGCAGCCAAGATCCGACAGGTGGGGCCAACGTCCTGACTTTC	CASSQDPTGGANVLTF
TRBD2	TRBV20-1	TRBJ2-3	few	TGCAGTGCTAGAGTCCCCCCTAGCGGGAGGAAGGCAGATACGCAGTATTTT	CSARVPPSGRKADTQYF
TRBD2	TRBV20-1	TRBJ2-3	.	TGCAGTGCTAGATACGGGACCGCGGCTAGCGGGATCACAGATACGCAGTATTTT	CSARYGTAASGITDTQYF
TRBD2	TRBV20-1	TRBJ2-7	.	TGCAGTGCTAGGGGGAGGGCAAGTTACTCCTACGAGCAGTACTTC	CSARGRASYSYEQYF
.	TRBV4-3	TRBJ2-7	few	TGCGCCAGCAGCCAAGAGCGGCTAGCGTTAACCTACGAGCAGTACTTC	CASSQERLALTYEQYF
.	TRBV28	TRBJ2-7	.	TGTGCCAGCAGTCAGGGAGGGGCAGGGGGCCACGAGCAGTACTTC	CASSQGGAGGHEQYF
.	TRBV7-8	TRBJ2-6	.	TGTGCCAGCAGCTTAGATTTCTCTGGGGCCAACGTCCTGACTTTC	CASSLDFSGANVLTF
.	TRBV27	TRBJ2-3	few	TGTGCCAGCAGACTCCGCCGGGCTAGGGGGACAGATACGCAGTATTTT	CASRLRRARGTDTQYF
.	TRBV30	TRBJ2-1	.	TGTGCCTGGAGTGTAGGCACCCCCTCCTACAATGAGCAGTTCTTC	CAWSVGTPSYNEQFF